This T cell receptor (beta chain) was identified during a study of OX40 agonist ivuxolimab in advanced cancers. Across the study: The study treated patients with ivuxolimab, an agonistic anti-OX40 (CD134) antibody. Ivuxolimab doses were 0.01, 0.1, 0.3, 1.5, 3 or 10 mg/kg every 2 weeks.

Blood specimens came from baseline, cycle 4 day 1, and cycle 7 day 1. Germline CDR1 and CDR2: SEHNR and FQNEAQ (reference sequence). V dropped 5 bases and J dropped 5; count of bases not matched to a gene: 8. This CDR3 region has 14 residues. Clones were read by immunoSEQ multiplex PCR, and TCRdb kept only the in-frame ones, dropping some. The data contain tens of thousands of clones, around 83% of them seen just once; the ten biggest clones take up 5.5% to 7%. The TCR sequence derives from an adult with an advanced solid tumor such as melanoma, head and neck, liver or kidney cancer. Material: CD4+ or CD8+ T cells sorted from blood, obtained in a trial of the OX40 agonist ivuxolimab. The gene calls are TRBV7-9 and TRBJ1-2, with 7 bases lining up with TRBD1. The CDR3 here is CASSPTGPRYGYTF. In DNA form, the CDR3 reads TGTGCCAGCAGCCCGACAGGGCCACGGTATGGCTACACCTTC. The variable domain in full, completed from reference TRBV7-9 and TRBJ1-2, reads DTGVSQNPRHKITKRGQNVTFRCDPISEHNRLYWYRQTLGQGPEFLTYFQNEAQLEKSRLLSDRFSAERPKGSFSTLEIQRTEQGDSAMYLCASSPTGPRYGYTFGSGTRLTVV.